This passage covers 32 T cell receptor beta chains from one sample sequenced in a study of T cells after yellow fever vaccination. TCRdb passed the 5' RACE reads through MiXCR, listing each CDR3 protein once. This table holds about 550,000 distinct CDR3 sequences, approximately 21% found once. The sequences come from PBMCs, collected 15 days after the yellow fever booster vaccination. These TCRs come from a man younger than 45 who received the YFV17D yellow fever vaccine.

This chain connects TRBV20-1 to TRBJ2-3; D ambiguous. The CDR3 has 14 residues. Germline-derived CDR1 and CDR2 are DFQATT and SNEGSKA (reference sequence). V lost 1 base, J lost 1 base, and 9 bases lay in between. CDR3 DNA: TGCAGTGCTAGAGGCCGTGGGGGCACAGATACGCAGTATTTT. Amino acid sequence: CSARGRGGTDTQYF.

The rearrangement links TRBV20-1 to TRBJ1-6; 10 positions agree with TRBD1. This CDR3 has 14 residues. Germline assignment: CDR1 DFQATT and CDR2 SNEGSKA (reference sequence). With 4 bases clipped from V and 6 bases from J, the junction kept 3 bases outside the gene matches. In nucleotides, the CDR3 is TGCAGTGCTAAGGGGGACAGGGGTAATTCACCCCTCCACTTT. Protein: CSAKGDRGNSPLHF.

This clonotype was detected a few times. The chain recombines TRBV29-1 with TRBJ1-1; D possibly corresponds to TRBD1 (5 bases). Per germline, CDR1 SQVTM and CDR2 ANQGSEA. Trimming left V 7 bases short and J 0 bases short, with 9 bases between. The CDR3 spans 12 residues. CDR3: CSGGTMNTEAFF. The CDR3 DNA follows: TGCAGCGGGGGGACCATGAACACTGAAGCTTTCTTT.

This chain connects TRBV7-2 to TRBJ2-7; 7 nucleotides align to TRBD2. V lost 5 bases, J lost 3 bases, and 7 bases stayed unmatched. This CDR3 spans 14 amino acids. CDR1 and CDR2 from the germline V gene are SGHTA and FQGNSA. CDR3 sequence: CASSPRASGYEQYF. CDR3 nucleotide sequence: TGTGCCAGCAGCCCCAGGGCTAGCGGCTACGAGCAGTACTTC.

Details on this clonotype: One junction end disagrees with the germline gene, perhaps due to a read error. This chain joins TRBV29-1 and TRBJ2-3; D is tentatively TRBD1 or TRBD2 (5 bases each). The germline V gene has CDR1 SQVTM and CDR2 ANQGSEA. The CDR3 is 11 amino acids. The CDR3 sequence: CSAVDPGRELF. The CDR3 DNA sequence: TGCAGCGCCGTAGATCCGGGACGCGAGCTTTTT.

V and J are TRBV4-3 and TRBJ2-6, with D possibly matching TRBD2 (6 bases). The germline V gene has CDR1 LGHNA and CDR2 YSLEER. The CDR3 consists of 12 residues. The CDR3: CDGGSGANVLTF. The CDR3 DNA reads TGCGACGGAGGGTCTGGGGCCAACGTCCTGACTTTC.

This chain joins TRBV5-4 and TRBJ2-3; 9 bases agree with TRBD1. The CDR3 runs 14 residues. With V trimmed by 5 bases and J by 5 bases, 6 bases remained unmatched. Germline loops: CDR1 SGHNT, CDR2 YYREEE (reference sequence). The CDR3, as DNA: TGTGCCAGCAGACCCACAGGGGGCCAAGATACGCAGTATTTT. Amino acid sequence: CASRPTGGQDTQYF.

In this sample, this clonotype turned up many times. This CDR3 reads CASSVTPHDTQYF. CDR3 bases: TGTGCCAGCAGCGTGACTCCCCACGATACGCAGTATTTT. The chain uses TRBV9 and TRBJ2-3; D not resolved. The CDR3 extends over 13 amino acids. The V end was cut by 2 bases, the J end by 6 bases, with 10 bases between. Germline values: CDR1 SGDLS, CDR2 YYNGEE.

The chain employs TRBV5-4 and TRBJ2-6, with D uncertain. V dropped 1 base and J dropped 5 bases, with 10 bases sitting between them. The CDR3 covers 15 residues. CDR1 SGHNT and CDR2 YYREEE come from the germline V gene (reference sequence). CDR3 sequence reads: CASSLSIGRANVLTF. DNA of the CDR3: TGTGCCAGCAGCTTGTCAATTGGTCGGGCCAACGTCCTGACTTTC.

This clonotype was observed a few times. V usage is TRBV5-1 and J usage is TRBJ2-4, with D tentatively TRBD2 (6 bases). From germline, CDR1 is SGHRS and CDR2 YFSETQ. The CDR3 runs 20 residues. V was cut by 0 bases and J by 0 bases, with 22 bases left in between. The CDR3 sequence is CASSLEGAGFGLVAKNIQYF. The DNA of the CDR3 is TGCGCCAGCAGCTTGGAAGGAGCGGGCTTCGGGTTGGTAGCCAAAAACATTCAGTACTTC.

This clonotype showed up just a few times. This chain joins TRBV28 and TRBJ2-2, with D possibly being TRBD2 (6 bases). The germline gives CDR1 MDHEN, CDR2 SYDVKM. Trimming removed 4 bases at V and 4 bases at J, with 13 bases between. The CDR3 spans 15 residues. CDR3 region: CASSSSSEVTGELFF. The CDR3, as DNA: TGTGCCAGCAGTTCGTCTAGCGAGGTCACCGGGGAGCTGTTTTTT.

CDR3 DNA sequence: TGCAGCGGTGGACACTACTCCTACGAGCAGTACTTC. It codes for CSGGHYSYEQYF. The V call is TRBV29-1, the J call TRBJ2-7; possible D gene TRBD1, 5 bases. CDR1 and CDR2 (germline): SQVTM, ANQGSEA. V gave up 7 bases and J gave up 0 bases, with 10 bases separating them. This CDR3 has 12 residues.

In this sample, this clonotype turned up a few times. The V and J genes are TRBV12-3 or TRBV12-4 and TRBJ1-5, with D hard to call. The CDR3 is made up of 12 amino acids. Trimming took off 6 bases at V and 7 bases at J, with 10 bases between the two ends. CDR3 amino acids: CASSTGRQPQHF. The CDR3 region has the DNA TGTGCCAGCAGCACCGGGCGACAGCCCCAGCATTTT.

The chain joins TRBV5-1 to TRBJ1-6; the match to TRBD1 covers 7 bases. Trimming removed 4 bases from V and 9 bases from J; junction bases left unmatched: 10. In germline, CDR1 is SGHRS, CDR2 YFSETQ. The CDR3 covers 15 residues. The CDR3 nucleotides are TGCGCCAGCAGCCTCGCCGGAGGGGGCAGTTCACCCCTCCACTTT. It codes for CASSLAGGGSSPLHF.

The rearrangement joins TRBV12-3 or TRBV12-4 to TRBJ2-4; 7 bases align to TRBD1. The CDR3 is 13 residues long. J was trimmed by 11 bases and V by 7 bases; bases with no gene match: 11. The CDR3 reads CASTENRGRVQYF. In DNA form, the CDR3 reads TGTGCCAGCACCGAGAACAGGGGACGGGTTCAGTACTTC.

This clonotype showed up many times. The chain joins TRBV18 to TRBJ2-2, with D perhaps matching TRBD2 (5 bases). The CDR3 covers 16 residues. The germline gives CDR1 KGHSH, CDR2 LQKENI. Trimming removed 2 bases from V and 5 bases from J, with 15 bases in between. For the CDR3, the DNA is TGTGCCAGCTCACCATCGGTGGGAGCGGTGACCGGGGAGCTGTTTTTT. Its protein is CASSPSVGAVTGELFF.

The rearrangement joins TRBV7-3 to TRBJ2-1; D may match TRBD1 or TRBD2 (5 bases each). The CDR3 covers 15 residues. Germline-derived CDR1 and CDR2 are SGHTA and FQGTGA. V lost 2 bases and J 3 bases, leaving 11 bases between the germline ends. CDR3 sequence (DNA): TGTGCCAGCAGCTTATCAGGGAGCGACTACAATGAGCAGTTCTTC. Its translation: CASSLSGSDYNEQFF.

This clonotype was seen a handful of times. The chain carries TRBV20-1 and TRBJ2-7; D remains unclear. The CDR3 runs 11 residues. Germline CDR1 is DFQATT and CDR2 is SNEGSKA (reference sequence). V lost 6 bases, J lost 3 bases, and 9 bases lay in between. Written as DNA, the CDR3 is TGCAGTGCCCAGAAGGGCTACGAGCAGTACTTC. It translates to CSAQKGYEQYF.

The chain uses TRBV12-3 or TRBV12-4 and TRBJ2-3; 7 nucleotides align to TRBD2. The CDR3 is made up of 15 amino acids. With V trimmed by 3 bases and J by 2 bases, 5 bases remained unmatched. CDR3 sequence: CASSFLLAPTDTQYF. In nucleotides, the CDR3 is TGTGCCAGCAGTTTCTTACTAGCGCCCACAGATACGCAGTATTTT.

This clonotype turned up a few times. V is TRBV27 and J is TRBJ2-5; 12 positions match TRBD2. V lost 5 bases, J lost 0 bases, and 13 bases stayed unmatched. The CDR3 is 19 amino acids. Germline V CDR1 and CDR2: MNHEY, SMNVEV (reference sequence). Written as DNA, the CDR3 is TGTGCCAGCAGTGGAAGACTAGCGGGAGATCGGTTTGACCAAGAGACCCAGTACTTC. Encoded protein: CASSGRLAGDRFDQETQYF.

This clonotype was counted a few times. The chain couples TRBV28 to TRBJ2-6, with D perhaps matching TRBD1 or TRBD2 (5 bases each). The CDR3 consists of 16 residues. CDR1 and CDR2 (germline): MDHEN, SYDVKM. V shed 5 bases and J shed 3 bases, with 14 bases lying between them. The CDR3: CASSRWQGVGANVLTF. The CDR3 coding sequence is TGTGCCAGCAGTCGCTGGCAGGGAGTTGGGGCCAACGTCCTGACTTTC. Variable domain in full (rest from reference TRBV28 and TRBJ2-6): DVKVTQSSRYLVKRTGEKVFLECVQDMDHENMFWYRQDPGLGLRLIYFSYDVKMKEKGDIPEGYSVSREKKERFSLILESASTNQTSMYLCASSRWQGVGANVLTFGAGSRLTVL.

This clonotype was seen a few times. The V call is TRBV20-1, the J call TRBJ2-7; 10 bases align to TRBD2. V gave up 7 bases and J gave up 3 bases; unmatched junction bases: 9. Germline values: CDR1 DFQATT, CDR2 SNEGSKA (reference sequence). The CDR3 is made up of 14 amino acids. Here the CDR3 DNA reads TGCAGTGTCGGACGCAGCGGGAGGGACTACGAGCAGTACTTC. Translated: CSVGRSGRDYEQYF.

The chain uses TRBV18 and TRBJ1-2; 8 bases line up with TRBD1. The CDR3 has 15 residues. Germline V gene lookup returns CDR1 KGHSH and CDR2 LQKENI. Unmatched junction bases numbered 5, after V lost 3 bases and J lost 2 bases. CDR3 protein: CASSPRQGTNYGYTF. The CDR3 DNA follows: TGTGCCAGCTCACCGAGACAGGGGACAAACTATGGCTACACCTTC. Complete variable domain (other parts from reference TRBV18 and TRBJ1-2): NAGVMQNPRHLVRRRGQEARLRCSPMKGHSHVYWYRQLPEEGLKFMVYLQKENIIDESGMPKERFSAEFPKEGPSILRIQQVVRGDSAAYFCASSPRQGTNYGYTFGSGTRLTVV.

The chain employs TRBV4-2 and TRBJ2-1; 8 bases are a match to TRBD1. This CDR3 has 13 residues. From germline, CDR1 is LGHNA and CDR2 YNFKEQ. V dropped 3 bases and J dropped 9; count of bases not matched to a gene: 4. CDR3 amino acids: CASSQRQGSEQFF. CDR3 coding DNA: TGTGCCAGCAGCCAGAGACAGGGGAGTGAGCAGTTCTTC.

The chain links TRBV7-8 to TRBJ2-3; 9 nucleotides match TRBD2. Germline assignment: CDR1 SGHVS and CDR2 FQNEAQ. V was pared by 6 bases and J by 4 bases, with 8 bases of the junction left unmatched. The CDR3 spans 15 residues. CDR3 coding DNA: TGTGCCAGCAGGAGACCGGGACTAGCTGCAGATACGCAGTATTTT. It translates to CASRRPGLAADTQYF.

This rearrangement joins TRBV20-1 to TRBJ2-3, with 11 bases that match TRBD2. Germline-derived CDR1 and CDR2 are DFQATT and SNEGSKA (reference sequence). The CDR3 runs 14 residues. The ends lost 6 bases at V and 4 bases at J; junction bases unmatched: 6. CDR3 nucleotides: TGCAGTGCGATAGCGGGAGGGCCGGCAGATACGCAGTATTTT. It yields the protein CSAIAGGPADTQYF.

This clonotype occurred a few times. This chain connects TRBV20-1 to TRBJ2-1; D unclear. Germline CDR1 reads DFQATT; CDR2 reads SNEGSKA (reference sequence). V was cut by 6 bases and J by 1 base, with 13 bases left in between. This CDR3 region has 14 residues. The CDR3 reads CSAPTVVSYNEQFF. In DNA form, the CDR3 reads TGCAGTGCCCCAACCGTGGTGTCCTACAATGAGCAGTTCTTC.

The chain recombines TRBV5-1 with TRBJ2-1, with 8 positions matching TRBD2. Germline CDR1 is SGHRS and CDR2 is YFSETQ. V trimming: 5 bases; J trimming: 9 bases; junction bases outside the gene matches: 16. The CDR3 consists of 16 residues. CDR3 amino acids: CASSLGFQRERGEQFF. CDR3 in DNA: TGCGCCAGCAGTCTTGGTTTCCAGCGGGAGCGGGGTGAGCAGTTCTTC.

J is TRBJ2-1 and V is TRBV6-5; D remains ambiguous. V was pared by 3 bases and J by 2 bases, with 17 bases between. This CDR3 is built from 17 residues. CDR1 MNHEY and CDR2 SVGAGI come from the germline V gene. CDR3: CASSYTVGSTTYNEQFF. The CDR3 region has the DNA TGTGCCAGCAGTTATACGGTAGGATCTACGACCTACAATGAGCAGTTCTTC.

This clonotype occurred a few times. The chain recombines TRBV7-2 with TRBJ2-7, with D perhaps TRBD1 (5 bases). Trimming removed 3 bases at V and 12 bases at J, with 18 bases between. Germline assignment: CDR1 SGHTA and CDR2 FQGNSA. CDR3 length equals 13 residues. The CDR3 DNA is TGTGCCAGCAGCTTGGGCAGGGCAGAAGGGCGGTACTTC. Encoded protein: CASSLGRAEGRYF.

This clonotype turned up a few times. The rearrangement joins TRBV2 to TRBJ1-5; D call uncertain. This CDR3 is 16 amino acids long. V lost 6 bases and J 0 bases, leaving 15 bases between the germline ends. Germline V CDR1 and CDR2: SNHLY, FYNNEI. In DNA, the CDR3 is TGTGCCAGCAGAGCACAGCCGCGGGGTAGCAATCAGCCCCAGCATTTT. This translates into CASRAQPRGSNQPQHF.

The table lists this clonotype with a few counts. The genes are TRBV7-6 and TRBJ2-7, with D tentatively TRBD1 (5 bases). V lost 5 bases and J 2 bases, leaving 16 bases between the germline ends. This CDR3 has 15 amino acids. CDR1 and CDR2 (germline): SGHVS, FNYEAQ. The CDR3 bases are TGTGCCAGCAGCCTCCTCCAGGGCCCCCCCTACGAGCAGTACTTC. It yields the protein CASSLLQGPPYEQYF.